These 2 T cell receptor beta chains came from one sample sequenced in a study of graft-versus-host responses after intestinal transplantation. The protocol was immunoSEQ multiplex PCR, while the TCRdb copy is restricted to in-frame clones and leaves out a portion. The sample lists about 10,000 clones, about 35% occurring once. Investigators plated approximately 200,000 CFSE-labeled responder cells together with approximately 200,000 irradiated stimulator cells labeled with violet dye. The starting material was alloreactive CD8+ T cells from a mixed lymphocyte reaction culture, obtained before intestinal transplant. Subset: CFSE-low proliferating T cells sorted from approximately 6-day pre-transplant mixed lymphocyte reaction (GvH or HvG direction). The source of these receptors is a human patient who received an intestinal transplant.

CDR3 protein: CASSLGPGLDYGYTF. CDR3 nucleotides: TGTGCCAGCAGCTTGGGCCCGGGACTGGACTATGGCTACACCTTC. The chain links TRBV5-6 to TRBJ1-2, with D maybe TRBD1 (5 bases). Trimming took off 0 bases at V and 3 bases at J, with 12 bases between the two ends. The CDR3 extends over 15 amino acids. Germline CDR1 is SGHDT and CDR2 is YYEEEE.

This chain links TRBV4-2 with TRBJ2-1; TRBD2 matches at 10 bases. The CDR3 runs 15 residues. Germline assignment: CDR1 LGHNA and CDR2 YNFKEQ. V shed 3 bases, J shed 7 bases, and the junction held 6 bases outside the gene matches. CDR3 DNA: TGTGCCAGCAGCCATCCCCTAGCGGGGGCAAATGAGCAGTTCTTC. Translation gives CASSHPLAGANEQFF.